Described below is a single TCR beta chain sequence and its context. No antigen is known for it. To determine HCMV serostatus, a commercial ELISA kit was used to detect HCMV-specific IgG in serum. Ficoll density gradient centrifugation was used to isolate peripheral blood mononuclear cells from blood. The data belong to a study of T cells expressing NK-cell markers (dated by TCRdb to the early 2020s). For the study in its entirety: TCR beta-chain repertoires were profiled in sorted CD3+CD56+NKG2C+, CD3+CD56+NKG2C- and CD3+CD56-NKG2C+ T-cell subsets from about 8 donors. All eight donors whose samples were sequenced were randomly selected healthy volunteers, three of them men and five women. Among the eight sequenced donors, seven were HCMV-seropositive and one was HCMV-seronegative. Sequencing of the libraries produced 2 x 150 bp reads on Illumina HiSeq 2000/2500, MiSeq or NextSeq. What the authors observed across the whole study: Those dominant clonotypes were again the most abundant among CD3+CD56-NKG2C+ cells in a handful of donors, at about 25-60.1%. Whether the expanded NKG2C-expressing T cell clones were specific for HCMV antigens was left unclear. In more than 5 donors, the dominant CD3+CD56+NKG2C+ clonotypes were found to rank among the top 10 CD8+ clonotypes and to make up about 1.0-7.0% of CD8+ T cells.

For CDR1 and CDR2, the germline V gene lists SGHTA and FQGNSA. The CDR3 runs 14 amino acids, cysteine and phenylalanine included. No coding sequence is recorded. Data came from an Illumina HiSeq 2000. TCR beta cDNA libraries were prepared using 5'RACE template switching, which introduced a universal primer site and unique molecular identifiers. Priming for cDNA synthesis came from the TCR beta constant segment, and two successive PCR amplification steps followed. For the original study's pipeline: MIGEC was used to demultiplex reads and group the reads by UMI, and MiTCR was used to assemble and quantify clonotypes. To remove erroneous sequences, TCR cDNA sequences were retained only when supported by two or more reads. The tcR package was used for downstream repertoire analysis, and clonotypes were matched across fractions by CDR3 nucleotide sequence plus V segment. VDJmatch was used to annotate antigen specificity against VDJdb, with one amino acid substitution in CDR3 allowed. TCRdb reprocessed the reads; each CDR3 protein sequence makes one entry, and DNA is unavailable. TCRdb, rather than the study authors, made the V and J calls. This sample's table contains about half a million distinct CDR3 sequences. About 1.5% of the sample is in the top ten clones.

The sequenced sample consisted of blood T cells: a sorted CD56 or NKG2C T cell subset, CD4+ or CD8+ T cells, or bulk PBMC T cells (not recorded which). The receptor was derived from a woman in her 50s in good health. Donor details come from another sample of the same person, matched by shared clones. The chain is assembled from TRBV7-2 and TRBJ2-7; the TCRdb call, TRBD2, lacks DNA for checking. The CDR3 in this case is CASSLGVAVYEQYF.